The TCR beta chain described here comes from a study of early T cells in non-severe SARS-CoV-2 infection. About the study: The study sequenced bulk RNA from unsorted whole blood, with chains unpaired.

The study, taken as a whole, reports: Database matching using VDJdb favored anti-spike CD8 responses, with private and CD4 specificities left missing.

Attached unique molecular identifiers marked individual cDNA molecules. TCRdb processed the 5' RACE reads anew with MiXCR; each CDR3 protein has one entry. Among 100,000 to 150,000 distinct CDR3 sequences listed, more than 13% were seen once. The sample holds a few counts of this clonotype. Its antigen remains unknown. The germline gives CDR1 SNHLY, CDR2 FYNNEI. Trimming removed 10 bases at V and 3 bases at J, with 18 bases between. The CDR3 sequence is 15 residues long. Specimen: whole blood. The origin of this receptor is an adult who was a healthcare worker with PCR-confirmed SARS-CoV-2 infection or an uninfected control (not recorded which). This chain connects TRBV2 to TRBJ1-4, with a weak D call TRBD1 (6 bases). The CDR3 DNA is TGTGCCACCCAGGGGCTCGGGGCAGCTAATGAAAAACTGTTTTTT. Protein product: CATQGLGAANEKLFF. Full variable domain (missing parts from reference TRBV2 and TRBJ1-4): EPEVTQTPSHQVTQMGQEVILRCVPISNHLYFYWYRQILGQKVEFLVSFYNNEISEKSEIFDDQFSVERPDGSNFTLKIRSTKLEDSAMYFCATQGLGAANEKLFFGSGTQLSVL.